The rows below give T cell receptor beta chains drawn from one sample of a study of Ad26.COV2.S vaccination and SARS-CoV-2 variants. Clones were read by immunoSEQ multiplex PCR, and TCRdb kept only the in-frame ones, dropping some. Among approximately 420,000 clones, approximately 91% were seen once, and the ten largest hold roughly 3%. The sequenced sample was peripheral blood, obtained in a trial of Ad26.COV2.S vaccine versus placebo. All receptors derive from a person aged 18 to 59 who received the Ad26.COV2.S COVID-19 vaccine or a placebo. CDR3s include the opening cysteine and the closing phenylalanine or tryptophan. The D gene is left open where the match is weak. Only part of the rows carry a size: once, few, many, or a class if the clone is expanded.

v_gene	j_gene	abundance	d_gene	CDR3aa
TRBV3-1/TRBV3-2	TRBJ2-1	NA	NA	CASSQVEGYDYYNEQFF
TRBV4-3	TRBJ2-3	NA	TRBD2	CASSQGAGTSGEISTDTQYF
TRBV6-2/TRBV6-3	TRBJ2-2	NA	NA	CASSIQPAPGELFF
TRBV4-2	TRBJ1-3	NA	NA	CASSQDLSVPSGNTIYF
TRBV4-2	TRBJ1-5	NA	NA	CASSQGRGGNQPQHF
TRBV7-2	TRBJ2-2	NA	NA	CASSGRSGNTGELFF
TRBV3-1/TRBV3-2	TRBJ1-4	NA	NA	CASSQERELFF
TRBV3-1/TRBV3-2	TRBJ2-7	NA	NA	CASSQSRQTEQYF
TRBV11-1	TRBJ2-7	NA	NA	CASSPLVGVEQYF
TRBV6-1	TRBJ1-1	once	NA	CASSEHVNTEAFF
TRBV5-8	TRBJ1-2	NA	NA	CASSSSHGEGYTF
TRBV7-9	TRBJ1-1	NA	NA	CASSHTKAEAFF
TRBV18	TRBJ2-7	NA	NA	CASSASRVATFYEQYF
TRBV28	TRBJ2-6	NA	NA	CASSFSGANVLTF
TRBV7-8	TRBJ1-2	NA	NA	CASSLSGQGNAGYTF
TRBV11-1	TRBJ1-4	NA	NA	CASYDPNEKLFF
TRBV14	TRBJ1-1	once	TRBD1	CASSRDSMNTEAFF
TRBV6-2/TRBV6-3	TRBJ2-5	NA	NA	CASSYNRRETQYF
TRBV4-1	TRBJ1-1	NA	NA	CASSLHLRSEGTEAFF
TRBV6-5	TRBJ2-1	few	NA	CASYDWSSYNEQFF